This T cell receptor (beta chain) emerged from a study of blood T cell repertoires in COVID-19. V was trimmed by 6 bases and J by 10 bases, leaving 12 bases between them. The CDR3 extends over 12 amino acids. Looked up from germline, CDR1 is SNHLY and CDR2 is FYNNEI. Assay: immunoSEQ multiplex PCR; the TCRdb copy retains only in-frame clones and omits some. Altogether approximately 150,000 clones are present, 75% to 90% being singletons, with the ten largest covering under 13%. Sequencing was carried out using peripheral blood. This chain links TRBV2 with TRBJ2-2; D remains ambiguous. This receptor was taken from a human donor in a cohort sampled during active COVID-19. CDR3 in amino acids: CASSDTYPELFF. The CDR3 DNA reads TGTGCCAGCAGCGACACTTACCCGGAGCTGTTTTTT.